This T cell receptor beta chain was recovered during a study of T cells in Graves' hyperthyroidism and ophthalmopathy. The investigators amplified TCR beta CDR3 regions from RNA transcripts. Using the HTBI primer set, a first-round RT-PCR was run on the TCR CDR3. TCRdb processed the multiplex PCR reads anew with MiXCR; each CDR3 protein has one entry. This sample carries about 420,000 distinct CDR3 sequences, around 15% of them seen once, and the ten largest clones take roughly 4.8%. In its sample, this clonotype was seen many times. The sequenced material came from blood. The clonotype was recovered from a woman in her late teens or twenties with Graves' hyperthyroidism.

This CDR3 reads CASSSPGGSPLHF. CDR3 DNA sequence: TGCGCCAGCAGTTCGCCGGGAGGTTCACCCCTCCACTTT. The rearrangement links TRBV10-2 to TRBJ1-6, with D unresolved. V lost 5 bases and J 9 bases, leaving 11 bases between the germline ends. The CDR3 length is 13 residues. Germline CDR1 WSHSY, CDR2 SAAADI.